This is a list of T cell receptor beta chains from one sample in a study of cytomegalovirus exposure and HLA in healthy donors. The method was immunoSEQ multiplex PCR; TCRdb's version includes in-frame clones alone and lacks a portion of them. The top ten clones hold around 0.51% of a sample with about 140,000 clones, approximately 85% of them seen once. The sample consisted of PBMCs. These receptors were taken from a woman between 40 and 50 years old in good health and CMV-seronegative. The CDR3 runs from the conserved cysteine through the conserved F or W. Each record gives: D gene, V gene, J gene, clone size, CDR3 length, CDR3 DNA, CDR3 protein. D genes are given only for firm matches. Size is stated for part of the rows, as once, few or many counts, or as a class when the clone is expanded.

D gene: -
V gene: TRBV5-1
J gene: TRBJ1-2
clone size: -
CDR3 length: 14
CDR3 DNA: TGCGCCAGCAGCTTGGCCTACAGTGTCTATGGCTACACCTTC
CDR3 protein: CASSLAYSVYGYTF

D gene: TRBD1
V gene: TRBV6-6
J gene: TRBJ1-4
clone size: -
CDR3 length: 15
CDR3 DNA: TGTGCCAGCAGTTCCTCCGGGACAGCATTAGAAAAACTGTTTTTT
CDR3 protein: CASSSSGTALEKLFF

D gene: -
V gene: TRBV5-1
J gene: TRBJ2-2
clone size: -
CDR3 length: 15
CDR3 DNA: TGCGCCAGCAGCTTTGCAGGACAAAACACCGGGGAGCTGTTTTTT
CDR3 protein: CASSFAGQNTGELFF

D gene: TRBD2
V gene: TRBV6-4
J gene: TRBJ2-7
clone size: -
CDR3 length: 16
CDR3 DNA: TGTGCCAGCAGTGACTTTTTAGCGGGTCGCTCCTACGAGCAGTACTTC
CDR3 protein: CASSDFLAGRSYEQYF

D gene: -
V gene: TRBV7-6
J gene: TRBJ2-5
clone size: -
CDR3 length: 15
CDR3 DNA: TGTGCCAGCAGCTCCCATGCCGGGAACCAAGAGACCCAGTACTTC
CDR3 protein: CASSSHAGNQETQYF

D gene: TRBD2
V gene: TRBV4-1
J gene: TRBJ2-1
clone size: -
CDR3 length: 16
CDR3 DNA: TGCGCCAGCAGCCAACACGGGCAAGCGGGAGCTAGTGAGCAGTTCTTC
CDR3 protein: CASSQHGQAGASEQFF

D gene: TRBD2
V gene: TRBV27
J gene: TRBJ2-7
clone size: -
CDR3 length: 13
CDR3 DNA: TGTGCCGCCGGCCTAGCGGGAGCTTGGGAGCAGTACTTC
CDR3 protein: CAAGLAGAWEQYF

D gene: -
V gene: TRBV19
J gene: TRBJ2-5
clone size: -
CDR3 length: 17
CDR3 DNA: TGTGCCAGTTCTACGCGGGGGAGGGGGAGGTACCAAGAGACCCAGTACTTC
CDR3 protein: CASSTRGRGRYQETQYF

D gene: TRBD1
V gene: TRBV6-1
J gene: TRBJ2-2
clone size: -
CDR3 length: 15
CDR3 DNA: TGTGCCAGCAGTCAGACAGGGACGAACACCGGGGAGCTGTTTTTT
CDR3 protein: CASSQTGTNTGELFF

D gene: -
V gene: TRBV5-8
J gene: TRBJ2-7
clone size: -
CDR3 length: 14
CDR3 DNA: TGTGCCAGCAGCGGGGGGTCCGCGGCCTACGAGCAGTACTTC
CDR3 protein: CASSGGSAAYEQYF

D gene: TRBD2
V gene: TRBV4-3
J gene: TRBJ2-2
clone size: -
CDR3 length: 17
CDR3 DNA: TGCGCCAGCAGTCCAAGTCTAGCGGGAGATGCGGCCGGGGAGCTGTTTTTT
CDR3 protein: CASSPSLAGDAAGELFF

D gene: TRBD1
V gene: TRBV5-1
J gene: TRBJ2-5
clone size: -
CDR3 length: 16
CDR3 DNA: TGCGCCAGCAGGGACAGGGGGGGCCCAAAAGCGGAGACCCAGTACTTC
CDR3 protein: CASRDRGGPKAETQYF

D gene: -
V gene: TRBV7-9
J gene: TRBJ2-5
clone size: once
CDR3 length: 14
CDR3 DNA: TGTTCCAGCAGCTCCTCAGGGGTACAAGAGACCCAGTACTTC
CDR3 protein: CSSSSSGVQETQYF

D gene: TRBD2
V gene: TRBV4-2
J gene: TRBJ2-3
clone size: -
CDR3 length: 18
CDR3 DNA: TGTGCCAGCAGCCAGGGTGCTAGCGGGAGAGGACGGTCTGATACGCAGTATTTT
CDR3 protein: CASSQGASGRGRSDTQYF

D gene: -
V gene: TRBV6-1
J gene: TRBJ1-5
clone size: -
CDR3 length: 13
CDR3 DNA: TGTGCCAGCAGTGTTATAAGCAATCAGCCCCAGCATTTT
CDR3 protein: CASSVISNQPQHF

D gene: TRBD2
V gene: TRBV19
J gene: TRBJ2-1
clone size: -
CDR3 length: 16
CDR3 DNA: TGTGCCAGTAGTATATCTAGCGGGTCCTCCTACAATGAGCAGTTCTTC
CDR3 protein: CASSISSGSSYNEQFF

D gene: TRBD1
V gene: TRBV7-9
J gene: TRBJ2-1
clone size: -
CDR3 length: 12
CDR3 DNA: TGTTCCAGCAGCTCGGACAGGGATGAGCAGTTCTTC
CDR3 protein: CSSSSDRDEQFF

D gene: TRBD1
V gene: TRBV28
J gene: TRBJ1-1
clone size: -
CDR3 length: 13
CDR3 DNA: TGTGCCAGTCACCGGGACAGAACTAGAGAAGCTTTCTTT
CDR3 protein: CASHRDRTREAFF

D gene: TRBD1
V gene: TRBV7-9
J gene: TRBJ1-1
clone size: -
CDR3 length: 13
CDR3 DNA: TGTTCCAGCAGCCCCTATGGACAGGGTAAGACTTTCTTT
CDR3 protein: CSSSPYGQGKTFF